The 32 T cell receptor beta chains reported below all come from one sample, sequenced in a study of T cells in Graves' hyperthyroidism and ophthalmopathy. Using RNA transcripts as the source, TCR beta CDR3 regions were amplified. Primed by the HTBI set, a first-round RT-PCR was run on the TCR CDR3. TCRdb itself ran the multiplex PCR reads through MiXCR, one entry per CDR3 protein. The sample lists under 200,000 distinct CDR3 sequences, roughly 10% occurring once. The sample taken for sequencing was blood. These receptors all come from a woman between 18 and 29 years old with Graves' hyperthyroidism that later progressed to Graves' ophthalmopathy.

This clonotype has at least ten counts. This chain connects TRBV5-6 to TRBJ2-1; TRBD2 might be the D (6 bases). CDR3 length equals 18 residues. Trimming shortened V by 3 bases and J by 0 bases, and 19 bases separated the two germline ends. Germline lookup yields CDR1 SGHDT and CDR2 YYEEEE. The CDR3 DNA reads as TGTGCCAGCAGCTCTGAGGGGCCGGGACTGCGCTCCTACAATGAGCAGTTCTTC. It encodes CASSSEGPGLRSYNEQFF.

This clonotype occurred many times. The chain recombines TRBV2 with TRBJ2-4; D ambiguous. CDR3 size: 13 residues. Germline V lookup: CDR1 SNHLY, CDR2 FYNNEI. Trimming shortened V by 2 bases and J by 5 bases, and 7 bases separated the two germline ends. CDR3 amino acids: CASSERRENIQYF. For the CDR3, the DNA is TGTGCCAGCAGTGAAAGAAGAGAAAACATTCAGTACTTC.

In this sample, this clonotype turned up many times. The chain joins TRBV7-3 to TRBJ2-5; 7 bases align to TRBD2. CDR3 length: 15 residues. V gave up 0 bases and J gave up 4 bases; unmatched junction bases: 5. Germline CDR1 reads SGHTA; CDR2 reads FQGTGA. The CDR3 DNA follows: TGTGCCAGCAGCTTAACCGGCGGCGGGGGAGAGACCCAGTACTTC. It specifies CASSLTGGGGETQYF.

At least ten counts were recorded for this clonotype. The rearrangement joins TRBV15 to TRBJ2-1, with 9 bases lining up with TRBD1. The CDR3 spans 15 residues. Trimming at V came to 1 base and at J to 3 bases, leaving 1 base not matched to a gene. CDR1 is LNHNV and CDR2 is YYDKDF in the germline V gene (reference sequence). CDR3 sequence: CATSRGQGDYNEQFF. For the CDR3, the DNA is TGTGCCACCAGCAGAGGACAGGGGGACTACAATGAGCAGTTCTTC.

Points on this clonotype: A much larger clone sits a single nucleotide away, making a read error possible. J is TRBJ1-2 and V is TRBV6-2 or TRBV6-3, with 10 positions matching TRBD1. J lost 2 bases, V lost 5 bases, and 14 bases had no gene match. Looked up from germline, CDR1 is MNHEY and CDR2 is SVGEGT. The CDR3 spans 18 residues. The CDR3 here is CASSVKSWTGGSNYGYTF. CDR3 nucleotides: TGTGCCAGCAGTGTAAAGTCCTGGACAGGGGGTTCAAACTATGGCTACACCTTC.

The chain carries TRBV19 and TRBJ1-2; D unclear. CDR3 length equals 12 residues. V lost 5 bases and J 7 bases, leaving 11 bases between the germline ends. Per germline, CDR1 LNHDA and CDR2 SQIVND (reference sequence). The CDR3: CASSDRTLGYTF. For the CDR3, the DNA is TGTGCCAGTAGTGATCGGACCCTTGGCTACACCTTC.

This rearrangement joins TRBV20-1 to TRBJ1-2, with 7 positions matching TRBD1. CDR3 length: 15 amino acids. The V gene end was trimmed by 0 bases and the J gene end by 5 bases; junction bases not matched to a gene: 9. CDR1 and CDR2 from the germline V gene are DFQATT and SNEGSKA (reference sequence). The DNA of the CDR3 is TGCAGTGCTAGAGATCGTACAGGGGAGGGATATGGCTACACCTTC. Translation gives CSARDRTGEGYGYTF.

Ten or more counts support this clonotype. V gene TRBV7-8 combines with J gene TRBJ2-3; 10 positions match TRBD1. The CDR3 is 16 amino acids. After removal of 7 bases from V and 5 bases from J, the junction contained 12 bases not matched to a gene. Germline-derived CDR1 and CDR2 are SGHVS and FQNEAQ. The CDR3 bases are TGTGCCAGCAACCCTCCGGGACAGGGGAATATAGATACGCAGTATTTT. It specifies CASNPPGQGNIDTQYF.

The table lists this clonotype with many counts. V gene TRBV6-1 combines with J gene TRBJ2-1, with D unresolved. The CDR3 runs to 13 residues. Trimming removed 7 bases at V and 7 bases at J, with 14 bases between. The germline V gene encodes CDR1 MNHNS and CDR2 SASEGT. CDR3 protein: CASMLLFENEQFF. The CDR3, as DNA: TGTGCCAGCATGTTGCTCTTCGAAAATGAGCAGTTCTTC.

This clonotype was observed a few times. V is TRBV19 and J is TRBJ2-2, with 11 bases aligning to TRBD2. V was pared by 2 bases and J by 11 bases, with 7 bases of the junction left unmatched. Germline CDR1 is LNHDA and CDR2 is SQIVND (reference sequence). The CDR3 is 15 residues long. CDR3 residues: CASSINTSGREELFF. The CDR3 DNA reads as TGTGCCAGTAGTATAAATACTAGCGGGAGAGAAGAGCTGTTTTTT.

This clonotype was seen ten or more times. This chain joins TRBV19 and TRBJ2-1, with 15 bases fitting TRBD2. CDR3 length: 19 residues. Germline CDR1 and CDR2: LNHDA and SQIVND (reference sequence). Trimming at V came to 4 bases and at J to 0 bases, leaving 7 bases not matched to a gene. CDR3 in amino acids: CASSTRGLAGGFSYNEQFF. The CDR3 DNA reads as TGTGCCAGTAGTACCCGGGGACTAGCGGGAGGCTTCTCCTACAATGAGCAGTTCTTC. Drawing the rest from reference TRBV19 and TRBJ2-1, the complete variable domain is DGGITQSPKYLFRKEGQNVTLSCEQNLNHDAMYWYRQDPGQGLRLIYYSQIVNDFQKGDIAEGYSVSREKKESFPLTVTSAQKNPTAFYLCASSTRGLAGGFSYNEQFFGPGTRLTVL.

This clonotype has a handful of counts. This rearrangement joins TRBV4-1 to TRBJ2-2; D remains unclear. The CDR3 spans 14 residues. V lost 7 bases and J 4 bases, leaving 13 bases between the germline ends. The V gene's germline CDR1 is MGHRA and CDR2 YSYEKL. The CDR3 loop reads CASTRVVGTGELFF. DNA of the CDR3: TGCGCCAGCACCCGTGTAGTGGGCACCGGGGAGCTGTTTTTT.

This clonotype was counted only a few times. The CDR3 DNA is TGTGCCAGCTCAGGACAGGCCTACGAGCAGTACTTC. Its protein is CASSGQAYEQYF. This rearrangement joins TRBV7-9 to TRBJ2-7, with TRBD1 identical over 7 bases. V trimming: 8 bases; J trimming: 2 bases; junction bases outside the gene matches: 3. The CDR3 contains 12 residues. Per germline, CDR1 SEHNR and CDR2 FQNEAQ (reference sequence).

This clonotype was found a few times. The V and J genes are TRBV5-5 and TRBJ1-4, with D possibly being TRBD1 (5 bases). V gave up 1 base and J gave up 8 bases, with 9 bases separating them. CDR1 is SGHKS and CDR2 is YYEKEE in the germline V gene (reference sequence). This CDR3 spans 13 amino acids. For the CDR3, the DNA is TGTGCCAGCAGCTTGCAGGGAAGGGAAAAACTGTTTTTT. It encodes CASSLQGREKLFF. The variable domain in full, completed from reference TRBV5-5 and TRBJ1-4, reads DAGVTQSPTHLIKTRGQQVTLRCSPISGHKSVSWYQQVLGQGPQFIFQYYEKEERGRGNFPDRFSARQFPNYSSELNVNALLLGDSALYLCASSLQGREKLFFGSGTQLSVL.

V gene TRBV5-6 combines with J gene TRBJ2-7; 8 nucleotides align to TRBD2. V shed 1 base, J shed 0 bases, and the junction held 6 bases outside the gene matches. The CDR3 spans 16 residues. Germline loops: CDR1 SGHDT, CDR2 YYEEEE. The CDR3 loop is CASSLFQRENSYEQYF. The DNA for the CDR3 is TGTGCCAGCAGCTTGTTTCAGCGGGAGAACTCCTACGAGCAGTACTTC.

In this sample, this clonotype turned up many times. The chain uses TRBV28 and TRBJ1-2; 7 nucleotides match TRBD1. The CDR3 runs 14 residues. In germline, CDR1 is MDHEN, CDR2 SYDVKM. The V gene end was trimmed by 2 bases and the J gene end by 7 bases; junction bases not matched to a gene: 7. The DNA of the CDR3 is TGTGCCAGCAGTTTAGGAGATAGGGGGCGTGGCTACACCTTC. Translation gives CASSLGDRGRGYTF.

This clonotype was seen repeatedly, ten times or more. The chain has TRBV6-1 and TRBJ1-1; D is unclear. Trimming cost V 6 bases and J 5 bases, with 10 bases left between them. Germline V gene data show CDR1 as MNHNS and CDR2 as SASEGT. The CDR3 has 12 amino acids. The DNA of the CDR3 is TGTGCCAGCAGGCCTCAGTGGACTGAAGCTTTCTTT. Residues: CASRPQWTEAFF.

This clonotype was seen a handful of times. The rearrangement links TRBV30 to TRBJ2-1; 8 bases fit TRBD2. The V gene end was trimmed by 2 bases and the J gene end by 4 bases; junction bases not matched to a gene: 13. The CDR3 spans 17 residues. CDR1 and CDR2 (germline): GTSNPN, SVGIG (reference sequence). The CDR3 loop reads CAWSPPAGTRGYNEQFF. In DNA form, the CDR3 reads TGTGCCTGGAGTCCCCCAGCCGGGACTAGGGGATACAATGAGCAGTTCTTC.

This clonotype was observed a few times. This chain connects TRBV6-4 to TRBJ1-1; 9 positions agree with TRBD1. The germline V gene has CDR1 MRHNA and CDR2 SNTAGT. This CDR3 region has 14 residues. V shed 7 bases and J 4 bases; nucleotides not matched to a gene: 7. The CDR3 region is CASKADRGITEAFF. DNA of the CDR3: TGTGCCAGCAAGGCGGACAGGGGAATCACTGAAGCTTTCTTT.

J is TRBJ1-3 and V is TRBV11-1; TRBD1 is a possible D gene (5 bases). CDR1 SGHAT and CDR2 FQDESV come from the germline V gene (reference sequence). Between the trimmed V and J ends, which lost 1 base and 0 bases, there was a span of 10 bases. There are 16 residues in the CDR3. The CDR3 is CASSLGGRSSGNTIYF. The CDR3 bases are TGTGCCAGCAGCTTAGGGGGACGCTCCTCTGGAAACACCATATATTTT.

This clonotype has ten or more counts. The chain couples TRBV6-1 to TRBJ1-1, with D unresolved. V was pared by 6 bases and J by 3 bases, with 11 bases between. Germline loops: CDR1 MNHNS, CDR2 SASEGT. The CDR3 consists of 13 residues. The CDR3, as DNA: TGTGCCAGCAGGTTAGGAGTTGACACTGAAGCTTTCTTT. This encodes CASRLGVDTEAFF.

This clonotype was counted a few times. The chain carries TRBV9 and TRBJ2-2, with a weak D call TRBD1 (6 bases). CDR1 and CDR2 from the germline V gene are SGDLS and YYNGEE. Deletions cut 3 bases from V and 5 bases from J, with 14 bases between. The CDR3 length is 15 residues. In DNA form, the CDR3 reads TGTGCCAGCAGCGAACATCAGGGGAGAACCGGGGAGCTGTTTTTT. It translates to CASSEHQGRTGELFF.

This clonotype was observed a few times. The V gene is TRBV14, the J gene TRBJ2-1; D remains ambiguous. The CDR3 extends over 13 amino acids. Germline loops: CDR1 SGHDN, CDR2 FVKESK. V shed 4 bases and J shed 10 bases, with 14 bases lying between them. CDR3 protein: CASSRGGGTEQFF. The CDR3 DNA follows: TGTGCCAGCAGCCGGGGTGGCGGCACGGAGCAGTTCTTC.

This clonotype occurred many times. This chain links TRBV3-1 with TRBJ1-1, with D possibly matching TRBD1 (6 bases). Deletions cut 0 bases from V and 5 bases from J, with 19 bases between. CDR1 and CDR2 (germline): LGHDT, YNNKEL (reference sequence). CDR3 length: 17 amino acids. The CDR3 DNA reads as TGTGCCAGCAGCCAAGATCTTATCGGGACAACTGGTACTGAAGCTTTCTTT. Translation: CASSQDLIGTTGTEAFF. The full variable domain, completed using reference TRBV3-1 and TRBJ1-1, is DTAVSQTPKYLVTQMGNDKSIKCEQNLGHDTMYWYKQDSKKFLKIMFSYNNKELIINETVPNRFSPKSPDKAHLNLHINSLELGDSAVYFCASSQDLIGTTGTEAFFGQGTRLTVV.

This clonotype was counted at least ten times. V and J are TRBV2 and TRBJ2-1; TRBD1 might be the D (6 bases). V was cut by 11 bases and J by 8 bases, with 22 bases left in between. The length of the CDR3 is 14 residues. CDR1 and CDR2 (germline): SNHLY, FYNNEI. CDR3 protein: CAGGSLQGRHEQFF. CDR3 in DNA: TGTGCCGGGGGTTCGTTACAGGGTCGGCATGAGCAGTTCTTC.

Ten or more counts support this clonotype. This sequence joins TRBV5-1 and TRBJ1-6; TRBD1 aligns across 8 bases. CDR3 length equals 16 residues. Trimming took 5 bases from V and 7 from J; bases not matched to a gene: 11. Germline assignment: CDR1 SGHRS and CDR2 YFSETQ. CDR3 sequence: CASRRHTWDRNSPLHF. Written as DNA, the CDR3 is TGCGCCAGCAGGCGCCACACCTGGGACAGGAATTCACCCCTCCACTTT.

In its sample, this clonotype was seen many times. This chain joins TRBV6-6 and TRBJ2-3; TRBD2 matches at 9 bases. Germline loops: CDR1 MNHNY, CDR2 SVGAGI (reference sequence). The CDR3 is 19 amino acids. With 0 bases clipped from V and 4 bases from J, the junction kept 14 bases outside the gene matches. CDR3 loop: CASSYSEIIAGGVADTQYF. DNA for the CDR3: TGTGCCAGCAGTTACTCGGAAATTATCGCGGGAGGGGTGGCAGATACGCAGTATTTT.

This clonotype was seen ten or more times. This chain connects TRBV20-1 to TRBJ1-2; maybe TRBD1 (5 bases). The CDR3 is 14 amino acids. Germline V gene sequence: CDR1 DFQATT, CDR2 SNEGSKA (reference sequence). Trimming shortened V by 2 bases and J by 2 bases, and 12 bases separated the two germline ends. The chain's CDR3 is CSARNTGANYGYTF. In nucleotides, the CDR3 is TGCAGTGCTAGAAACACAGGAGCCAACTATGGCTACACCTTC.

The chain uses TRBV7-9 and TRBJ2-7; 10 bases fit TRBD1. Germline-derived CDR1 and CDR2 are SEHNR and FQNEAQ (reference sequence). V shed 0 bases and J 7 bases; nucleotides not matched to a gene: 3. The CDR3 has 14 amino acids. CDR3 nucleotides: TGTGCCAGCAGCTTAGCGGGGACAGGGGAAGAGCAGTACTTC. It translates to CASSLAGTGEEQYF.

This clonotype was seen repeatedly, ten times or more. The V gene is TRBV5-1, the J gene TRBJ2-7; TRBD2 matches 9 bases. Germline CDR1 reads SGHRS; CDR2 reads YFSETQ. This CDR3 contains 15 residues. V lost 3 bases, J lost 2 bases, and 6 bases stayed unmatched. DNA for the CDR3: TGCGCCAGCAGCTACCTAGCGGGATCTACCTACGAGCAGTACTTC. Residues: CASSYLAGSTYEQYF.

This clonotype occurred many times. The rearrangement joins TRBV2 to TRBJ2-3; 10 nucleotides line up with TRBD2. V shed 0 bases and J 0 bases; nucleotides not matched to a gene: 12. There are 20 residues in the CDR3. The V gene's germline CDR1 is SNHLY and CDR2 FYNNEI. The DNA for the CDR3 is TGTGCCAGCAGTGAAGCGGATGTGGCTAGCGGGAGCGAGAGCACAGATACGCAGTATTTT. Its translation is CASSEADVASGSESTDTQYF.

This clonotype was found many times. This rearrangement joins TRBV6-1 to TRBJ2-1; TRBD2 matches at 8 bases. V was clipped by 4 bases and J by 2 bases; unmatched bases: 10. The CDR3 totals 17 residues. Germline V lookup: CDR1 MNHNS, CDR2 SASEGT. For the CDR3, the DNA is TGTGCCAGCAGTGGAGTCCGACTAGCGTCAACCTACAATGAGCAGTTCTTC. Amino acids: CASSGVRLASTYNEQFF.